These T cell receptor beta chains were read from a single sample in a study of blood T cell repertoires in COVID-19. The table came from immunoSEQ multiplex PCR; TCRdb's copy has only in-frame clones and leaves some out. The table includes a few hundred thousand clones, about 88% detected once. The sequenced sample was peripheral blood. The source of these receptors is a woman aged 25 to 39 with COVID-19, enrolled during active disease. CDR3s include the opening cysteine and the closing phenylalanine or tryptophan. Each record gives: J gene, D gene, V gene, clone size, CDR3 protein, CDR3 DNA. A D gene is named only where the DNA matches it firmly. Not all rows give a size; the values are once, few, many and, for expanded clones, a class.

j_call: TRBJ2-7
d_call: TRBD2
v_call: TRBV5-1
clone_size: NA
cdr3_aa: CASSFSGVTYEQYF
cdr3_nt: TGCGCCAGCAGCTTTAGCGGGGTCACCTACGAGCAGTACTTC

j_call: TRBJ2-7
d_call: NA
v_call: TRBV6-5
clone_size: NA
cdr3_aa: CASSFGAYEQYF
cdr3_nt: TGTGCCAGCAGCTTCGGGGCCTACGAGCAGTACTTC

j_call: TRBJ2-5
d_call: TRBD2
v_call: TRBV28
clone_size: NA
cdr3_aa: CASSLPGGFQETQYF
cdr3_nt: TGTGCCAGCAGTTTACCGGGAGGGTTCCAAGAGACCCAGTACTTC

j_call: TRBJ2-7
d_call: TRBD1
v_call: TRBV19
clone_size: NA
cdr3_aa: CASSRPGQPYEQYF
cdr3_nt: TGTGCCAGTAGCAGACCGGGACAGCCCTACGAGCAGTACTTC

j_call: TRBJ2-1
d_call: NA
v_call: TRBV11-2
clone_size: once
cdr3_aa: CASSFLRREQFF
cdr3_nt: TGTGCCAGCAGCTTCCTACGTCGCGAGCAGTTCTTC

j_call: TRBJ1-3
d_call: TRBD1
v_call: TRBV5-4
clone_size: NA
cdr3_aa: CASNDRGGNTIYF
cdr3_nt: TGTGCCAGCAACGACAGGGGTGGAAACACCATATATTTT

j_call: TRBJ2-4
d_call: NA
v_call: TRBV28
clone_size: NA
cdr3_aa: CASSLVGVTLAKNIQYF
cdr3_nt: TGTGCCAGCAGTTTAGTCGGGGTTACCCTAGCCAAAAACATTCAGTACTTC

j_call: TRBJ2-2
d_call: TRBD2
v_call: TRBV28
clone_size: few
cdr3_aa: CASSSRSLADTGELFF
cdr3_nt: TGTGCCAGCAGTTCCCGGAGTCTAGCGGACACCGGGGAGCTGTTTTTT

j_call: TRBJ2-2
d_call: TRBD2
v_call: TRBV27
clone_size: NA
cdr3_aa: CASSLTSGNTGELFF
cdr3_nt: TGTGCCAGCAGTTTAACTAGCGGAAACACCGGGGAGCTGTTTTTT

j_call: TRBJ1-5
d_call: NA
v_call: TRBV15
clone_size: NA
cdr3_aa: CATSWDKSQPQHF
cdr3_nt: TGTGCCACCAGCTGGGACAAAAGTCAGCCCCAGCATTTT

j_call: TRBJ1-5
d_call: NA
v_call: TRBV4-2
clone_size: once
cdr3_aa: CASSQDRAGNQPQHF
cdr3_nt: TGTGCCAGCAGCCAAGACAGGGCCGGCAATCAGCCCCAGCATTTT

j_call: TRBJ2-7
d_call: NA
v_call: TRBV5-5
clone_size: few
cdr3_aa: CASSSTRGTGVGGRVGQYF
cdr3_nt: TGTGCCAGCAGTTCCACCAGAGGGACAGGGGTCGGCGGGAGGGTAGGGCAGTACTTC

j_call: TRBJ1-6
d_call: TRBD1
v_call: TRBV2
clone_size: NA
cdr3_aa: CASSARQGATSSYNSPLHF
cdr3_nt: TGTGCCAGCAGTGCCCGACAGGGGGCGACGAGCTCCTATAATTCACCCCTCCACTTT